The 7 T cell receptor beta chains given below trace back to one sample, sequenced in a study of shared clonotypes between healthy human individuals. Sequencing was performed with immunoSEQ multiplex PCR; in TCRdb, only in-frame clones are kept and a portion is missing. Among roughly 1,800,000 clones listed, approximately 94% were seen once. Naive CD8 populations comprised CD45RO-negative cells positively selected for CCR7, excluding terminally differentiated effector memory CD45RA+ cells. Sequenced sample: naive CD8+ T cells sorted from blood. The receptors come from a man aged 18 to 30 in good health.

The chain has TRBV11-2 and TRBJ2-7; 11 bases fit TRBD1. The V and J ends lost 8 bases and 4 bases, in that order; junction bases with no gene match: 10. Germline CDR1 SGHAT, CDR2 FQNNGV. This CDR3 has 15 residues. The CDR3 DNA follows: TGTGCCAGCCTGCAAGACCGGGACAGGGGGTACGAGCAGTACTTC. It translates to CASLQDRDRGYEQYF.

The V and J genes are TRBV5-1 and TRBJ1-1; unclear D gene. Between the trimmed V and J ends, which lost 3 bases and 7 bases, there was a span of 13 bases. This CDR3 is built from 13 residues. Germline V gene data show CDR1 as SGHRS and CDR2 as YFSETQ. The CDR3 reads CASSWREDSEAFF. CDR3 sequence (DNA): TGCGCCAGCAGCTGGCGGGAGGATAGTGAAGCTTTCTTT.

The gene calls are TRBV29-1 and TRBJ1-1; TRBD1 aligns across 8 bases. CDR1 and CDR2 (germline): SQVTM, ANQGSEA. The J segment lost 5 bases and the V segment lost 1 base, leaving 12 bases of the junction unmatched. The CDR3 runs to 16 residues. The CDR3 spells CSVEGKGTGGNTEAFF. CDR3 nucleotide sequence: TGCAGCGTTGAAGGTAAAGGAACAGGGGGTAATACTGAAGCTTTCTTT. Using reference TRBV29-1 and TRBJ1-1 for the parts outside the CDR3, the full variable domain is SAVISQKPSRDICQRGTSLTIQCQVDSQVTMMFWYRQQPGQSLTLIATANQGSEATYESGFVIDKFPISRPNLTFSTLTVSNMSPEDSSIYLCSVEGKGTGGNTEAFFGQGTRLTVV.

V and J are TRBV29-1 and TRBJ2-5; perhaps TRBD1 as D (6 bases). Germline V lookup: CDR1 SQVTM, CDR2 ANQGSEA. Deletions cut 4 bases from V and 2 bases from J, with 17 bases between. The CDR3 has 15 amino acids. CDR3: CSVGEQGWGQETQYF. DNA of the CDR3: TGCAGCGTTGGGGAACAGGGATGGGGACAAGAGACCCAGTACTTC. Full variable domain (outside the CDR3, taken from reference TRBV29-1 and TRBJ2-5): SAVISQKPSRDICQRGTSLTIQCQVDSQVTMMFWYRQQPGQSLTLIATANQGSEATYESGFVIDKFPISRPNLTFSTLTVSNMSPEDSSIYLCSVGEQGWGQETQYFGPGTRLLVL.

V gene TRBV15 combines with J gene TRBJ2-1, with 7 bases identical to TRBD1. The CDR3 has 19 residues. The V segment lost 1 base and the J segment 5 bases; nucleotides outside the gene matches: 17. CDR1 is LNHNV, CDR2 YYDKDF, per germline (reference sequence). DNA of the CDR3: TGTGCCACCAGCAGAGCTCCCGGATCAGGGAAGGGGGCCGACAATGAGCAGTTCTTC. It yields the protein CATSRAPGSGKGADNEQFF.

J is TRBJ2-3 and V is TRBV7-2, with 8 bases aligning to TRBD2. V trimming: 5 bases; J trimming: 2 bases; junction bases outside the gene matches: 3. This CDR3 has 14 amino acids. Germline assignment: CDR1 SGHTA and CDR2 FQGNSA. In DNA, the CDR3 is TGTGCCAGCAGCGTAGGACTAGCCACAGATACGCAGTATTTT. Protein sequence: CASSVGLATDTQYF.

As to this clone: The sample holds other DNA sequences that translate to the same CDR3. The V gene is TRBV27, the J gene TRBJ1-6, with 7 bases identical to TRBD1. From germline, CDR1 is MNHEY and CDR2 SMNVEV (reference sequence). Trimming took 7 bases from V and 10 from J; bases not matched to a gene: 10. This CDR3 has 14 residues. The CDR3 DNA follows: TGTGCCAGCACTCCTACAGGGGCCGGCTCACCCCTCCACTTT. Translated: CASTPTGAGSPLHF.